The clone carrying this T cell receptor beta chain came up many times. Its antigen remains unknown. The time point: newly diagnosed GD, antithyroid drugs for less than 3 months. Making the TCR library involved RNA that had been extracted from PBMCs. With iRepertoire HTBI primers and Arm-PCR of CDR3 regions, TCR beta libraries were built. A single record per CDR3 protein comes from TCRdb applying MiXCR to the multiplex PCR reads. The sample lists 350,000 to 450,000 distinct CDR3 sequences; just under 15% were seen once. The CDR3 is 14 residues long. V was trimmed by 3 bases and J by 0 bases, leaving 9 bases between them. CDR1 and CDR2 (germline): SGDLS, YYNGEE. This specimen belongs to a study of regulatory T cells in long-lasting Graves disease. Notes on the study in general: Persistent disease favored TRBV28, TRBJ1-2 and TRBJ2-5. Persistent Graves' patients showed less TCR diversity than newly diagnosed patients showed. Accuracy might have suffered from few samples.

This sample was also put to use in a study of T cells in Graves' hyperthyroidism and ophthalmopathy. That source reports: Diagnoses used clinical symptoms, serum thyroxine and TRAb, thyroid ultrasound and orbital computed tomography.

The clonotype originates from a young woman with Graves disease. The source material was peripheral blood mononuclear cells (PBMCs), sampled at new diagnosis, from a patient treated with antithyroid drugs. This rearrangement joins TRBV9 to TRBJ2-5; D might be TRBD2 (6 bases). The CDR3 DNA follows: TGTGCCAGCAGCGGGAGCGGGTACCAAGAGACCCAGTACTTC. Amino acids: CASSGSGYQETQYF.